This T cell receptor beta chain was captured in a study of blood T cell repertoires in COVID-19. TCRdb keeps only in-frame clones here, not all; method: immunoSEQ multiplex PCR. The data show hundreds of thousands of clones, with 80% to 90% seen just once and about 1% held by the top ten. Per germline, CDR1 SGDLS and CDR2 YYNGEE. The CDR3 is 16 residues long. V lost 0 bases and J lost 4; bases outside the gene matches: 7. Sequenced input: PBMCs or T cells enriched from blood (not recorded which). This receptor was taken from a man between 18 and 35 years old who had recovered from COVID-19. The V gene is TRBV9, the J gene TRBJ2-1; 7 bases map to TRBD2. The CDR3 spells CASSVARRGGYNEQFF. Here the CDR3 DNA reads TGTGCCAGCAGCGTAGCTCGACGGGGAGGGTACAATGAGCAGTTCTTC.